This T cell receptor beta chain is drawn from a study of early T cells in non-severe SARS-CoV-2 infection. This clonotype has ten or more counts. A single record per CDR3 protein comes from TCRdb applying MiXCR to the 5' RACE reads. Among approximately 80,000 distinct CDR3 sequences, roughly 10% were seen once, and the ten largest hold around 12%. This CDR3 has 14 residues. The ends were cut back, 1 base at V and 3 bases at J, with 7 bases in the middle. Here the sequenced sample was whole blood, taken at baseline. This TCR was sampled from an adult who was a healthcare worker with PCR-confirmed SARS-CoV-2 infection or an uninfected control (not recorded which). This chain links TRBV12-3 or TRBV12-4 with TRBJ2-1; TRBD1 is a possible D gene (5 bases). CDR3 nucleotide sequence: TGTGCCAGCAGTTTAGTGGGGCACTACAATGAGCAGTTCTTC. This encodes CASSLVGHYNEQFF.